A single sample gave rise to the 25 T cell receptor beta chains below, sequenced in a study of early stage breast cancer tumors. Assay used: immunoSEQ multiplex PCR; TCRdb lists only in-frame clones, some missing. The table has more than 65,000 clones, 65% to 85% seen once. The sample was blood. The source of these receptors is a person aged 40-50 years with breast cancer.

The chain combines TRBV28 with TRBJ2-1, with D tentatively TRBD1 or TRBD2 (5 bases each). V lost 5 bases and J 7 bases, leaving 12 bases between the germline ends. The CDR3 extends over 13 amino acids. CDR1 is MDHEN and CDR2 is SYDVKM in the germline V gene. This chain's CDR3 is CASSEGPTNEQFF. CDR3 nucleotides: TGTGCCAGCAGTGAGGGACCTACTAATGAGCAGTTCTTC.

The DNA of the CDR3 is TGTGCCAGCAGCGTAGGGGGGACAGGGGGTCAGCCCCAGCATTTT. Residues: CASSVGGTGGQPQHF. The chain recombines TRBV9 with TRBJ1-5, with 11 positions matching TRBD1. Germline CDR1 is SGDLS and CDR2 is YYNGEE. This CDR3 region has 15 residues. The trim removed 0 bases at V and 6 bases at J, leaving 2 bases unmatched. Variable domain in full (rest from reference TRBV9 and TRBJ1-5): DSGVTQTPKHLITATGQRVTLRCSPRSGDLSVYWYQQSLDQGLQFLIQYYNGEERAKGNILERFSAQQFPDLHSELNLSSLELGDSALYFCASSVGGTGGQPQHFGDGTRLSIL.

The CDR3 DNA reads as TGTGCCACCAGCAAAGGACAGGGGGGGGGTGAAAAACTGTTTTTT. Its translation: CATSKGQGGGEKLFF. This sequence joins TRBV15 and TRBJ1-4, with TRBD1 identical over 10 bases. The germline V gene encodes CDR1 LNHNV and CDR2 YYDKDF (reference sequence). The length of the CDR3 is 15 residues. Trimming took 4 bases from V and 7 from J; bases not matched to a gene: 6.

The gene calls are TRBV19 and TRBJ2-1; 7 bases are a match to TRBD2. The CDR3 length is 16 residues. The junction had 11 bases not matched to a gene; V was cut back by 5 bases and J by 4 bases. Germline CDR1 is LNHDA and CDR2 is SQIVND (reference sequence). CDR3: CASSFLPSGMYNEQFF. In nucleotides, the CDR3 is TGTGCCAGTAGTTTCCTCCCGAGCGGGATGTACAATGAGCAGTTCTTC.

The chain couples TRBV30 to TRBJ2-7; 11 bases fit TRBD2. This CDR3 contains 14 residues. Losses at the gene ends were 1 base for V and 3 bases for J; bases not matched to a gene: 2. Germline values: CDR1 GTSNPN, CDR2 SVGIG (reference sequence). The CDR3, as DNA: TGTGCCTGGAGTGGGACTAGCGGGTACTACGAGCAGTACTTC. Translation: CAWSGTSGYYEQYF.

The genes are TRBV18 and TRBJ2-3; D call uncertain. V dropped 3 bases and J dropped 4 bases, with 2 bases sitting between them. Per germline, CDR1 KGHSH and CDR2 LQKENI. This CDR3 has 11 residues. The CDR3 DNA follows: TGTGCCAGCTCACCTTCAGATACGCAGTATTTT. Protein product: CASSPSDTQYF.

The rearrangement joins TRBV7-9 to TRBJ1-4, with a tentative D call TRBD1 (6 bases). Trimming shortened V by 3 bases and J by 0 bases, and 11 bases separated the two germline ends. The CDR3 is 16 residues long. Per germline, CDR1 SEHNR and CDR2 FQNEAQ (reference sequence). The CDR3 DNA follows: TGTGCCAGCAGCTTGTTGGGACACCCAACTAATGAAAAACTGTTTTTT. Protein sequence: CASSLLGHPTNEKLFF.

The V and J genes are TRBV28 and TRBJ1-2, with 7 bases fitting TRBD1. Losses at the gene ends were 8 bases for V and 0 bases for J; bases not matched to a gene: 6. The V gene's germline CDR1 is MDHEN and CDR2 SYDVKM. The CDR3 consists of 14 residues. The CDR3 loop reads CASGHGTANYGYTF. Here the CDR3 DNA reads TGTGCCAGCGGCCATGGGACAGCTAACTATGGCTACACCTTC.

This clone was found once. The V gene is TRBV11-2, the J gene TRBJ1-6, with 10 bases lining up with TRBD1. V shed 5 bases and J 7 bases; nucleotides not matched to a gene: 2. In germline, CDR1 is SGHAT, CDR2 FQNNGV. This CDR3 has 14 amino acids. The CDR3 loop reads CASSTGQGNSPLHF. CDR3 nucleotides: TGTGCCAGCAGCACGGGACAGGGGAATTCACCCCTCCACTTT.

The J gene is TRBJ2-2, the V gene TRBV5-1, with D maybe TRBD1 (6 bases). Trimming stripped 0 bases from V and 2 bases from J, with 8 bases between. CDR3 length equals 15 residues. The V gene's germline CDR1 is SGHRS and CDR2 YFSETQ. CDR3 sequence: CASSLGTVNTGELFF. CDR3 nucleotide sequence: TGCGCCAGCAGCTTGGGGACAGTTAACACCGGGGAGCTGTTTTTT.

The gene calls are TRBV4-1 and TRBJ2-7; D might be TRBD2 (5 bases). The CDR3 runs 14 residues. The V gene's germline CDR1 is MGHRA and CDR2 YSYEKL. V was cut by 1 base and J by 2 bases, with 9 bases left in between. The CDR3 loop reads CASSQAVGAYEQYF. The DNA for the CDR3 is TGCGCCAGCAGCCAAGCCGTGGGAGCCTACGAGCAGTACTTC.

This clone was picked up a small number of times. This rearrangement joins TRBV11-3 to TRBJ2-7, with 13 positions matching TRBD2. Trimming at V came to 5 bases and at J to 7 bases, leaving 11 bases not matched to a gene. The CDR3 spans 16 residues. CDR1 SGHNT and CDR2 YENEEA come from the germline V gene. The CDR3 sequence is CASSPGLAGVVEEQYF. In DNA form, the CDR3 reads TGTGCCAGCAGCCCTGGACTAGCGGGGGTGGTGGAGGAGCAGTACTTC.

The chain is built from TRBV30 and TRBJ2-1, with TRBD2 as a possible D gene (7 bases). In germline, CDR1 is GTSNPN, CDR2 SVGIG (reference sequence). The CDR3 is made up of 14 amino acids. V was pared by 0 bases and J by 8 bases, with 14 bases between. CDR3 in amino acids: CAWSVMSGGYEQFF. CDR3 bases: TGTGCCTGGAGTGTCATGTCGGGGGGCTATGAGCAGTTCTTC.

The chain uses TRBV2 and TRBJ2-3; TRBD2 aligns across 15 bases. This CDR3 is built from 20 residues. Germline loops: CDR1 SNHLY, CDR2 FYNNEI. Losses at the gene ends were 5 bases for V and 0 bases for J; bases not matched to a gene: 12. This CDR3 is CASSFRTSGRGLESTDTQYF. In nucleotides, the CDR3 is TGTGCCAGCAGTTTTAGGACTAGCGGGAGGGGACTCGAGAGCACAGATACGCAGTATTTT.

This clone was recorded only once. CDR3 bases: TGTGCCAGCAGTCGGATCGGGACTCCCCAAGAGACCCAGTACTTC. It translates to CASSRIGTPQETQYF. V and J are TRBV28 and TRBJ2-5, with TRBD2 as a possible D gene (6 bases). The germline V gene has CDR1 MDHEN and CDR2 SYDVKM. With 5 bases removed from V and 1 base from J, the gap between germline ends came to 14 bases. The CDR3 runs to 15 residues.

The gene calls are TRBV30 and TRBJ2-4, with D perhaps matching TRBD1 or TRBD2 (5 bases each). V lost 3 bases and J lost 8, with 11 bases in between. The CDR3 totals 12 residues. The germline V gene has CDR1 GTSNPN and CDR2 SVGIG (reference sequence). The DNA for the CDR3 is TGTGCCTGGAGGGGACCCCGGGACATTCAGTACTTC. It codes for CAWRGPRDIQYF.

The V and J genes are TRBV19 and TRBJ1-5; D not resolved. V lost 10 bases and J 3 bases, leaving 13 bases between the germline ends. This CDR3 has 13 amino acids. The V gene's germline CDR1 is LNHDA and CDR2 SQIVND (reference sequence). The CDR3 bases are TGTGCCACCGCCGGACGGGACAATCAGCCCCAGCATTTT. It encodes CATAGRDNQPQHF.

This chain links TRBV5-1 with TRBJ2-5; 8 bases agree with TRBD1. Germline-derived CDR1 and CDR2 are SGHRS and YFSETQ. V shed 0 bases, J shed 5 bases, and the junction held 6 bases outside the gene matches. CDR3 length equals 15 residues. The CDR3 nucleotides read TGCGCCAGCAGCTTGGCGCAGGGGGCGCTTGAGACCCAGTACTTC. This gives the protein CASSLAQGALETQYF.

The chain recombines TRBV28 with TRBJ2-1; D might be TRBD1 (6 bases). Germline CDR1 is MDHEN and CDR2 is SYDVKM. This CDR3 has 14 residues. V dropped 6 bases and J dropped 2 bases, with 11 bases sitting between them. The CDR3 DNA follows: TGTGCCAGCAGACAGGGTGGGCCCTACAATGAGCAGTTCTTC. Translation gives CASRQGGPYNEQFF.

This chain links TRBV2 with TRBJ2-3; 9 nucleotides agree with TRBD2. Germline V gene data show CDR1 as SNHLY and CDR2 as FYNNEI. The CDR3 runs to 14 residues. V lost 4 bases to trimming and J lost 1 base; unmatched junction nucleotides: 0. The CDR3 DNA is TGTGCCAGCAGTGGGACTAGCGGCACAGATACGCAGTATTTT. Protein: CASSGTSGTDTQYF.

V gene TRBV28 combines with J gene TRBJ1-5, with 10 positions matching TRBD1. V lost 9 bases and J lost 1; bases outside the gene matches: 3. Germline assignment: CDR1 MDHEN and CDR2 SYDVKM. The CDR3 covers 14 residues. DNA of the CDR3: TGTGCCAGTCTGGACAGGGGGAGCAATCAGCCCCAGCATTTT. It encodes CASLDRGSNQPQHF.

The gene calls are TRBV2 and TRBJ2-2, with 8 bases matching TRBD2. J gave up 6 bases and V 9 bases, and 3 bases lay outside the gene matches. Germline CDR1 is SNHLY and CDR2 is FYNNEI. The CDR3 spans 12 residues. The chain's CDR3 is CASRTSPGELFF. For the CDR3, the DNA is TGTGCCAGTCGGACTAGCCCCGGGGAGCTGTTTTTT.

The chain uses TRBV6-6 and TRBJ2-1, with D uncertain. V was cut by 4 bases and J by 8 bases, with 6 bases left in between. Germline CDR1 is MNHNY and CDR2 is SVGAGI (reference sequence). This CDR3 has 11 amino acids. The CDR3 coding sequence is TGTGCCAGCAGTTCTGGAGATGAGCAGTTCTTC. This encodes CASSSGDEQFF.

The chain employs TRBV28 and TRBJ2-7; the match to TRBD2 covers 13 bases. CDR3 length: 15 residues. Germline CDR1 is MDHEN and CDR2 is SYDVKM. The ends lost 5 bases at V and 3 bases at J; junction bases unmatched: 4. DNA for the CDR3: TGTGCCAGCAGTCCGGGACTAGCGGGACTCTACGAGCAGTACTTC. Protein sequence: CASSPGLAGLYEQYF.

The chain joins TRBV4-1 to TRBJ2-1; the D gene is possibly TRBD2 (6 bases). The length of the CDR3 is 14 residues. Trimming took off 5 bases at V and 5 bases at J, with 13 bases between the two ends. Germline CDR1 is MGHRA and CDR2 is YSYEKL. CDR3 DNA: TGCGCCAGCAGCTCCTTTAGGGAGGACAATGAGCAGTTCTTC. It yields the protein CASSSFREDNEQFF.